The 11 T cell receptor beta chains reported below all come from one sample, sequenced in a study of CD8 T cells in ankylosing spondylitis. Broader study findings: Blood of patients with ankylosing spondylitis appeared to be characterized by a TCR beta motif of eight or nine highly homologous variants.

One entry per CDR3 protein, called by TCRdb with MiXCR from the 5' RACE reads. This sample has fewer than 250,000 distinct CDR3 sequences, with 15% to 20% found just once. Antigens of these TCRs are unknown. Sample: blood, either unsorted or a sorted T cell fraction (not recorded which). Every receptor here comes from a male donor with ankylosing spondylitis.

The rearrangement uses TRBV14 and TRBJ2-7; perhaps TRBD2 as D (5 bases). The CDR3 totals 16 residues. Trimming left V 1 base short and J 4 bases short, with 17 bases between. From germline, CDR1 is SGHDN and CDR2 FVKESK. The CDR3 nucleotides read TGTGCCAGCAGCCAAGTAGGCGGGCGCTCCCCATACGAGCAGTACTTC. Translating it yields CASSQVGGRSPYEQYF. Supplemented by reference TRBV14 and TRBJ2-7, the full variable domain reads EAGVTQFPSHSVIEKGQTVTLRCDPISGHDNLYWYRRVMGKEIKFLLHFVKESKQDESGMPNNRFLAERTGGTYSTLKVQPAELEDSGVYFCASSQVGGRSPYEQYFGPGTRLTVT.

The chain links TRBV5-1 to TRBJ2-1, with D unclear. V lost 4 bases to trimming and J lost 5 bases, with 19 bases between them. Germline V gene lookup returns CDR1 SGHRS and CDR2 YFSETQ. This CDR3 is built from 16 residues. The CDR3 DNA is TGCGCCAGCAGCGGGCCCGGGCCCCAAAGGGACAATGAGCAGTTCTTC. It codes for CASSGPGPQRDNEQFF.

This clonotype was seen a few times. The chain links TRBV15 to TRBJ1-2, with TRBD1 matching 10 bases. The trim removed 0 bases at V and 6 bases at J, leaving 4 bases unmatched. Germline assignment: CDR1 LNHNV and CDR2 YYDKDF (reference sequence). The CDR3 has 15 residues. The CDR3 loop is CATSRDRGQGDGYTF. DNA for the CDR3: TGTGCCACCAGCAGAGATCGAGGACAGGGGGATGGCTACACCTTC.

The rearrangement links TRBV12-3 or TRBV12-4 to TRBJ1-1; a weak D match, TRBD1 (5 bases). The CDR3 has 13 amino acids. V was trimmed by 2 bases and J by 4 bases, leaving 8 bases between them. The CDR3 region is CASSLSGLTEAFF. CDR3 in DNA: TGTGCCAGCAGTTTATCAGGGCTCACTGAAGCTTTCTTT.

The chain uses TRBV13 and TRBJ1-3; D unresolved. V was shortened by 1 base and J by 0 bases, with 7 bases between the two germline ends. The CDR3 spans 15 residues. CDR1 PRHDT and CDR2 FYEKMQ come from the germline V gene (reference sequence). The CDR3 sequence: CASSLEGNSGNTIYF. The CDR3 nucleotides read TGTGCCAGCAGCTTAGAAGGGAACTCTGGAAACACCATATATTTT.

In this sample, this clonotype turned up a few times. The chain recombines TRBV4-2 with TRBJ2-2; D remains ambiguous. Germline lookup yields CDR1 LGHNA and CDR2 YNFKEQ. The CDR3 loop spans 13 amino acids. Trimming cost V 3 bases and J 7 bases, with 9 bases left between them. CDR3 in DNA: TGTGCCAGCAGCCAGGATGCCGTCGGGGAGCTGTTTTTT. Its protein product is CASSQDAVGELFF.

This clonotype has just a few counts. V and J are TRBV7-3 and TRBJ2-1, with 11 nucleotides matching TRBD2. V was clipped by 5 bases and J by 7 bases; unmatched bases: 13. This CDR3 has 17 residues. Germline values: CDR1 SGHTA, CDR2 FQGTGA. CDR3 DNA: TGTGCCAGCAGCGATACCGGGACTAGCGGCCCCTGGAATGAGCAGTTCTTC. It codes for CASSDTGTSGPWNEQFF.

This clonotype has just a few counts. This chain joins TRBV4-1 and TRBJ2-7; D remains ambiguous. This CDR3 spans 15 amino acids. Germline V lookup: CDR1 MGHRA, CDR2 YSYEKL. With 0 bases removed from V and 7 bases from J, the gap between germline ends came to 16 bases. The CDR3 nucleotides are TGCGCCAGCAGCCAAGATTTGGGTACGTCGAGAGAGCAGTACTTC. The encoded protein is CASSQDLGTSREQYF.

The V call is TRBV7-9, the J call TRBJ1-1; 7 bases align to TRBD1. CDR3 length: 15 amino acids. From germline, CDR1 is SEHNR and CDR2 FQNEAQ (reference sequence). The V gene end was trimmed by 5 bases and the J gene end by 4 bases; junction bases not matched to a gene: 10. The CDR3 bases are TGTGCCAGCAGCCCACCGACAGGGTGGATCACTGAAGCTTTCTTT. This gives the protein CASSPPTGWITEAFF.

This clonotype was counted between two and nine times. This chain connects TRBV5-1 to TRBJ1-1, with a weak D call TRBD1 (5 bases). Deletions cut 4 bases from V and 4 bases from J, with 14 bases between. Per germline, CDR1 SGHRS and CDR2 YFSETQ. CDR3 length: 14 residues. The CDR3 bases are TGCGCCAGCAGCCCTCGCTGGGGGGTCACTGAAGCTTTCTTT. It yields the protein CASSPRWGVTEAFF.

This chain uses TRBV21-1 with TRBJ2-1. TRBV21-1 is recorded as a pseudogene. The CDR3 length is 10 residues. CDR3 DNA sequence: TGTGCCAGCATCTTGGGCGAGCAGTTCTTC. Protein: CASILGEQFF.